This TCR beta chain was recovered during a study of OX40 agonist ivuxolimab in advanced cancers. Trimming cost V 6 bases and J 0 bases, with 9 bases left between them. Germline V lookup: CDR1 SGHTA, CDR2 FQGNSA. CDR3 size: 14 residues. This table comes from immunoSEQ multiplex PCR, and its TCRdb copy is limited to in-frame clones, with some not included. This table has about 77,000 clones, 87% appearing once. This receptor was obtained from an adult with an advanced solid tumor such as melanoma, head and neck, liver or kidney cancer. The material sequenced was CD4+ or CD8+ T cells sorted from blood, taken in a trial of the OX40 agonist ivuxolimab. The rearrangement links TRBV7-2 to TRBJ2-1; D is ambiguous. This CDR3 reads CASRQQSSYNEQFF. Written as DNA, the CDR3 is TGTGCCAGCAGGCAGCAGAGCTCCTACAATGAGCAGTTCTTC.